This TCR beta chain comes out of a study of cytomegalovirus exposure and HLA in healthy donors. Study outcomes and limitations: It has been reported that TCR beta sequences accurately predicted the HLA-A and HLA-B alleles of most subjects.

Note on this clone: As yet, its antigen is unknown.

Primers for the PCR totalled 60 Vbeta and 13 Jbeta. The repertoire was sequenced with immunoSEQ multiplex PCR; TCRdb's copy has only in-frame clones and lacks some. The data show over 150,000 clones, about four fifths seen once. There were likely unrecorded immune exposures, though donors were nominally healthy when sampled. Per germline, CDR1 LNHNV and CDR2 YYDKDF (reference sequence). V lost 0 bases, J lost 3 bases, and 6 bases lay in between. The CDR3 loop spans 15 amino acids. The sample consisted of PBMCs. The sequence was obtained from a woman aged 45-59 years in good health and CMV-seropositive. This sequence joins TRBV15 and TRBJ1-6, with TRBD1 as a possible D gene (5 bases). The DNA of the CDR3 is TGTGCCACCAGCAGAGAGGGGGGCTATAATTCACCCCTCCACTTT. Protein product: CATSREGGYNSPLHF.